These 20 T cell receptor beta chains came from one sample sequenced in a study of cytotoxic CD8 clonotypes in ibrutinib-treated CLL. Method: immunoSEQ multiplex PCR; TCRdb's copy keeps in-frame clones and lacks some. The sample includes just over 200,000 clones, roughly 73% of them seen just once. The sample was PBMCs, taken after 12 months of ibrutinib treatment. The source of these receptors is a human donor with chronic lymphocytic leukemia.

This clone showed up just a few times. V and J are TRBV9 and TRBJ2-2; D unresolved. V was pared by 0 bases and J by 6 bases, with 9 bases between. There are 14 residues in the CDR3. CDR1 and CDR2 (germline): SGDLS, YYNGEE. CDR3 in DNA: TGTGCCAGCAGCGTAGCGAATGGGGCCGGGGAGCTGTTTTTT. This codes for CASSVANGAGELFF.

This CDR3 reads CASTGTRSYEQYF. The DNA for the CDR3 is TGTGCCAGCACCGGGACTCGATCCTACGAGCAGTACTTC. V usage is TRBV25-1 and J usage is TRBJ2-7; TRBD2 might be the D (6 bases). Trimming shortened V by 7 bases and J by 1 base, and 11 bases separated the two germline ends. Germline V gene lookup returns CDR1 MGHDK and CDR2 SYGVNS. The CDR3 extends over 13 amino acids.

This clone was counted a single time. The rearrangement joins TRBV5-3 to TRBJ1-2; tentative D call: TRBD1 (5 bases). TRBV5-3 is filed as an ORF, its function uncertain. Trimming took 3 bases from V and 10 from J, leaving 16 bases between them. The CDR3 totals 13 residues. The DNA for the CDR3 is TGTGCCAGAAGCTCTGACAGAGCGGGAGCCTACACCTTC. It encodes CARSSDRAGAYTF.

The chain combines TRBV6-5 with TRBJ1-1; unclear D gene. CDR3 size: 15 residues. Germline V gene lookup returns CDR1 MNHEY and CDR2 SVGAGI. V was shortened by 0 bases and J by 0 bases, with 8 bases between the two germline ends. DNA of the CDR3: TGTGCCAGCAGTTACTCGAGACTGTTGAACACTGAAGCTTTCTTT. Amino acids: CASSYSRLLNTEAFF.

The chain recombines TRBV15 with TRBJ1-1; D may be TRBD1 (6 bases). The CDR3 contains 16 residues. The germline V gene encodes CDR1 LNHNV and CDR2 YYDKDF (reference sequence). Trimming cost V 3 bases and J 6 bases, with 20 bases left between them. CDR3 nucleotide sequence: TGTGCCACCAGCAGGTCCCGAGGCCAGGGGTGGCCTGAAGCTTTCTTT. It codes for CATSRSRGQGWPEAFF.

V and J are TRBV19 and TRBJ1-1; D is unclear. CDR3 length equals 17 residues. Germline values: CDR1 LNHDA, CDR2 SQIVND (reference sequence). V was clipped by 0 bases and J by 1 base, with 15 bases between them. The CDR3 protein is CASSIDFFLAENTEAFF. The CDR3 bases are TGTGCCAGTAGTATAGATTTCTTTTTGGCAGAGAACACTGAAGCTTTCTTT.

The V and J genes are TRBV27 and TRBJ2-5; 7 positions match TRBD2. Trimming removed 4 bases from V and 4 bases from J; junction bases left unmatched: 0. This CDR3 spans 12 amino acids. Germline CDR1 is MNHEY and CDR2 is SMNVEV (reference sequence). For the CDR3, the DNA is TGTGCCAGCAGTTGGGGGGGAGAGACCCAGTACTTC. It codes for CASSWGGETQYF.

The rearrangement joins TRBV19 to TRBJ1-5; D might be TRBD1 (6 bases). The CDR3 totals 17 residues. Germline values: CDR1 LNHDA, CDR2 SQIVND (reference sequence). The V gene lost 5 bases and the J gene lost 0 bases, with 17 bases spanning the gap. The CDR3 is CASSQSLGQRSNQPQHF. The CDR3 DNA follows: TGTGCCAGTAGTCAAAGCCTAGGACAGCGTAGCAATCAGCCCCAGCATTTT.

For the CDR3, the DNA is TGTGCCAGCACTCCGACTAGCGGGCCCCCAGGCAATGAGCAGTTCTTC. It encodes CASTPTSGPPGNEQFF. V usage is TRBV6-7 and J usage is TRBJ2-1, with 10 bases matching TRBD2. TRBV6-7 is given ORF status, its function remaining uncertain. The CDR3 is 16 residues long. The V and J ends lost 7 bases and 6 bases, in that order; junction bases with no gene match: 12.

Of note for this clone: Distinct nucleotide sequences in the sample also encode this CDR3. The chain links TRBV6-5 to TRBJ2-3; D is ambiguous. Germline V lookup: CDR1 MNHEY, CDR2 SVGAGI. This CDR3 is built from 14 residues. V dropped 0 bases and J dropped 2 bases, with 6 bases sitting between them. The CDR3 sequence is CASSYSDPTDTQYF. CDR3 nucleotide sequence: TGTGCCAGCAGTTACTCGGACCCCACAGATACGCAGTATTTT.

The chain has TRBV9 and TRBJ2-3; 11 nucleotides align to TRBD2. The CDR3 is 19 amino acids. Trimming removed 0 bases from V and 0 bases from J; junction bases left unmatched: 9. Germline V gives CDR1 SGDLS, CDR2 YYNGEE. For the CDR3, the DNA is TGTGCCAGCAGCGTAGTGGGTCTAGCGGGGGGACCTAGCACAGATACGCAGTATTTT. This codes for CASSVVGLAGGPSTDTQYF.

Remarks on this clone: A read error may account for a junction end that differs from germline. V and J are TRBV7-7 and TRBJ2-5; 10 bases are shared with TRBD2. The CDR3 loop spans 14 amino acids. CDR1 and CDR2 from the germline V gene are SSHAT and FNYEAQ (reference sequence). The CDR3 nucleotides are TGTGCTAGCAGCTTACTAGCGGGGCCAGAGACCCAGTACTTC. Its protein product is CASSLLAGPETQYF.

The J gene is TRBJ2-7, the V gene TRBV5-1, with 11 bases identical to TRBD2. The junction had 13 bases not matched to a gene; V was cut back by 3 bases and J by 2 bases. The CDR3 has 18 amino acids. Germline-derived CDR1 and CDR2 are SGHRS and YFSETQ. The CDR3 here is CASSSNLLLAGGTYEQYF. The DNA for the CDR3 is TGCGCCAGCAGCTCGAACCTCCTTCTAGCGGGGGGCACCTACGAGCAGTACTTC. Looking up the rest from reference TRBV5-1 and TRBJ2-7 gives the full variable domain: KAGVTQTPRYLIKTRGQQVTLSCSPISGHRSVSWYQQTPGQGLQFLFEYFSETQRNKGNFPGRFSGRQFSNSRSEMNVSTLELGDSALYLCASSSNLLLAGGTYEQYFGPGTRLTVT.

This clone has just a few counts. CDR3 sequence reads: CASSSPRLYEQYF. The CDR3 coding sequence is TGTGCCAGCAGTTCGCCCCGTCTCTACGAGCAGTACTTC. V and J are TRBV28 and TRBJ2-7, with D unresolved. The CDR3 loop spans 13 amino acids. Germline-derived CDR1 and CDR2 are MDHEN and SYDVKM. Trimming removed 4 bases from V and 3 bases from J, with 10 bases in between.

The count of this clone is one. V and J are TRBV9 and TRBJ2-5, with D uncertain. The germline V and J ends were trimmed by 1 base and 1 base, with 11 bases remaining between them. The CDR3 is 15 residues long. Per germline, CDR1 SGDLS and CDR2 YYNGEE. The CDR3, as DNA: TGTGCCAGCAGCGTATTACCGGATCTCCAAGAGACCCAGTACTTC. This gives the protein CASSVLPDLQETQYF.

This clone was counted a single time. The CDR3 protein is CASSSELIAGIQETQYF. The CDR3 region has the DNA TGTGCCAGCAGCTCCGAACTGATAGCGGGGATCCAAGAGACCCAGTACTTC. V and J are TRBV7-6 and TRBJ2-5; 8 bases match TRBD2. V was clipped by 4 bases and J by 1 base; unmatched bases: 11. The CDR3 covers 17 residues. Germline lookup yields CDR1 SGHVS and CDR2 FNYEAQ.

This clone showed up just a few times. V gene TRBV6-1 combines with J gene TRBJ1-2, with 7 bases that match TRBD1. V lost 5 bases to trimming and J lost 4 bases; unmatched junction nucleotides: 10. Germline CDR1 and CDR2: MNHNS and SASEGT. CDR3 size: 15 residues. The chain's CDR3 is CASSKGQTPGYGYTF. The CDR3 DNA reads TGTGCCAGCAGTAAGGGACAGACACCTGGCTATGGCTACACCTTC.

The chain recombines TRBV5-1 with TRBJ2-5; D remains unclear. The germline gives CDR1 SGHRS, CDR2 YFSETQ. The CDR3 has 14 amino acids. Trimming cost V 0 bases and J 2 bases, with 8 bases left between them. Here the CDR3 reads CASSLVTAQETQYF. CDR3 bases: TGCGCCAGCAGCTTGGTAACAGCACAAGAGACCCAGTACTTC.

The genes are TRBV7-9 and TRBJ1-2; no clear D. V was trimmed by 6 bases and J by 4 bases, leaving 12 bases between them. The CDR3 consists of 13 residues. Per the germline V gene, CDR1 is SEHNR and CDR2 is FQNEAQ (reference sequence). The chain's CDR3 is CASSGEVFYGYTF. In nucleotides, the CDR3 is TGTGCCAGCAGTGGGGAGGTCTTCTATGGCTACACCTTC.

The chain recombines TRBV9 with TRBJ2-3; D is tentatively TRBD1 or TRBD2 (5 bases each). CDR3 length equals 14 residues. Germline V lookup: CDR1 SGDLS, CDR2 YYNGEE. Trimming cost V 4 bases and J 0 bases, with 9 bases left between them. CDR3 in DNA: TGTGCCAGCAGCACCGGGGCTAGCACAGATACGCAGTATTTT. Its translation is CASSTGASTDTQYF.